The 3 T cell receptor beta chains below come from one sample, sequenced in a study of regulatory T cells in long-lasting Graves disease. Time point: persistent/refractory GD, antithyroid drugs over 5 years with positive TRAb. Construction of the TCR library relied on RNA isolated from PBMCs. Researchers made TCR beta libraries by using iRepertoire HTBI primers and running Arm-PCR on CDR3 regions. Using its own MiXCR run on the multiplex PCR reads, TCRdb lists one record per CDR3 protein. This sample has 300,000 to 350,000 distinct CDR3 sequences, with about 19% found just once. The sample consisted of peripheral blood mononuclear cells (PBMCs), taken when the disease was refractory, from a patient treated with antithyroid drugs. The receptor set was obtained from a female donor with Graves disease.

This clonotype was found a few times. This chain joins TRBV5-8 and TRBJ2-7; possible D gene TRBD2, 6 bases. This CDR3 is built from 12 residues. Trimming pared 7 bases from V and 7 bases from J, leaving 15 bases between. Germline assignment: CDR1 SGHTS and CDR2 YDEGEE. Here the CDR3 DNA reads TGTGCCAGCCCTCTCCGGGGGTCGGAGCAGTACTTC. It codes for CASPLRGSEQYF.

This clonotype has more than one count but fewer than ten. The gene calls are TRBV6-5 and TRBJ1-5; D gene unclear. CDR3 size: 15 residues. V lost 0 bases and J lost 6, with 12 bases in between. CDR1 and CDR2 (germline): MNHEY, SVGAGI. The CDR3 region is CASSYSGQAGQPQHF. The CDR3 DNA is TGTGCCAGCAGTTACTCAGGGCAGGCCGGTCAGCCCCAGCATTTT.

This clonotype was seen more than once but under ten times. This chain uses TRBV10-3 with TRBJ2-2; D gene unclear. Germline V lookup: CDR1 ENHRY, CDR2 SYGVKD. This CDR3 has 12 amino acids. V lost 8 bases and J 1 base, leaving 5 bases between the germline ends. This CDR3 is CAIGENTGELFF. The CDR3 region has the DNA TGTGCCATCGGAGAGAACACCGGGGAGCTGTTTTTT.